The rows below give T cell receptor beta chains drawn from one sample of a study of blood T cell repertoires in COVID-19. TCRdb keeps only in-frame clones here, not all; method: immunoSEQ multiplex PCR. The repertoire holds under 120,000 clones, with less than 85% as singletons. The sequencing input was peripheral blood. These receptor sequences come from a man aged 70-80 years with active or convalescent COVID-19. CDR3s include the opening cysteine and the closing phenylalanine or tryptophan.

>TRBJ2-3|TRBV19
CASSIVGGQTDTQYF
>TRBJ2-2|TRBV5-8
CASSLKRRGGTASAGELFF
>TRBJ2-7|TRBV4-1
CASSQFGTGTGSYEQYF
>TRBJ1-1|TRBV6-6
CASSRLGTGTGGEAFF
>TRBJ1-1|TRBV5-6
CASSLSGGNTEAFF
>TRBJ2-3|TRBV28
CASSNPDRGVYTQYF
>TRBJ2-1|TRBV3-1/TRBV3-2
CASSRGLVGFVGNEQFF
>TRBJ1-1|TRBV6-5
CASGHLEAFF
>TRBJ2-1|TRBV11-3
CASSLEAGGRGPFSYNEQFF
>TRBJ1-5|TRBV4-1
CASSRVSNQPQHF
>TRBJ1-5|TRBV4-1
CASTLTGGVNQPQHF
>TRBJ2-7|TRBV10-3
CAVGLGDEQYF
>TRBJ2-7|TRBV7-2
CASSLGRGGLYEQYF
>TRBJ1-1|TRBV7-8
CASSLLQGIETEAFF
>TRBJ1-5|TRBV30
CACSTGTGVQPQHF
>TRBJ1-3|TRBV5-6
CASSLSNGVSWTIYF
>TRBJ2-1|TRBV24-1
CATSDLVGQVNEQFF
>TRBJ2-5|TRBV11-2
CASSPLSGGAAQYQETQYF
>TRBJ2-1|TRBV5-1
CASATYQGGGNEQFF
>TRBJ2-1|TRBV24-1
CATSEIRPRDEKQFF
>TRBJ2-1|TRBV10-1
CASSPGTRGSLNEQFF
>TRBJ1-5|TRBV6-5
CASRKDSKNQPQHF
>TRBJ1-2|TRBV13
CASSLGIRGANGYTF
>TRBJ2-5|TRBV29-1
CSVEYRVETQYF
>TRBJ2-5|TRBV5-4
CASRTGTQETQYF
>TRBJ1-1|TRBV5-1
CASSHGQEGNTEAFF
>TRBJ2-7|TRBV5-1
CASSLQGGGNEQYF
>TRBJ2-6|TRBV28
CASGRQGANVLTF
>TRBJ2-1|TRBV7-8
CASSFSVVNEQFF
>TRBJ2-7|TRBV3-1/TRBV3-2
CASSPEFTYEQYF
>TRBJ2-7|TRBV7-8
CASSLVPPNKAYEQYF
>TRBJ1-1|TRBV2
CASTQGFGTEAFF
>TRBJ2-3|TRBV6-1
CASSEGSGKVDTQYF
>TRBJ1-2|TRBV28
CASSFPGHSNYGYTF
>TRBJ1-1|TRBV2
CASSSGTGLAEAFF
>TRBJ2-2|TRBV4-2
CASSPLAGQNTGELFF
>TRBJ2-3|TRBV7-2
CASSLDGGVIDTQYF
>TRBJ2-3|TRBV24-1
CATSASGGADTQYF
>TRBJ1-4|TRBV12-5
CASAKAGTGGEKLFF
>TRBJ2-5|TRBV7-9
CASTPYQETQYF
>TRBJ2-5|TRBV7-7
CASSTQEEETQYF
>TRBJ2-7|TRBV28
CASSLLQGGGYEQYF
>TRBJ1-2|TRBV3-1/TRBV3-2
CASSQASGQGNYGYTF
>TRBJ1-1|TRBV5-1
CASSSRDRDNTEAFF
>TRBJ2-1|TRBV7-9
CASSPSSGIGGQFF
>TRBJ1-3|TRBV5-8
CASSLGGSGNTIYF
>TRBJ1-3|TRBV7-3
CASSTPGMPIYF
>TRBJ2-1|TRBV10-1
CASSDFGLDGQIRQFF
>TRBJ2-7|TRBV18
CASSPVQTSYEQYF
>TRBJ2-2|TRBV5-1
CASSLHRGTNTGELFF
>TRBJ1-6|TRBV7-9
CASSRLNSPLHF
>TRBJ1-2|TRBV6-5
CASSRKPGQGDGYTF
>TRBJ2-7|TRBV29-1
CSVKDGGRYEQYF
>TRBJ2-7|TRBV28
CASRGQGDYEQYF
>TRBJ2-7|TRBV15
CATSRDRGTFSYEQYF
>TRBJ2-5|TRBV9
CASSVLGVPTETQYF